This T cell receptor beta chain was captured in a study of CD8 T cells in ankylosing spondylitis (dated by TCRdb to the late 2010s). For context, the study as a whole: T cell receptor beta repertoires were profiled in healthy donors and ankylosing spondylitis patients so that disease-linked TCR variants could be found. In total, the full study cohort was made up of roughly 100 healthy donors and more than 20 ankylosing spondylitis patients. Peripheral blood samples were taken, and synovial fluid was additionally collected from ankylosing spondylitis patients.

With regard to this clonotype: The antigen this receptor binds is unknown. No base-level quality is on record; no much larger clone is a single base apart.

For each ankylosing spondylitis patient, the synovial fluid sample was matched to a blood sample from that same patient. General study outcomes and caveats: The disease-linked clones showed a CD8+ phenotype and occurred at relatively low frequencies in peripheral blood. According to the report, matched synovial fluid samples from ankylosing spondylitis patients were significantly enriched for the disease-linked clones. A TCR beta motif of 8 or 9 highly homologous amino acid variants appeared characteristic of blood from ankylosing spondylitis patients. Some TCR beta motif variants had previously been reported in synovial fluid and blood of reactive arthritis patients, which suggested common disease-initiation mechanisms.

Instrument on record: Illumina HiSeq 2500. Quantitative 5'-RACE with molecular barcodes was the method used to prepare the TCR beta libraries. Processing in the source paper ran as follows. A new computational method based on a probabilistic model of VDJ rearrangement was used to identify disease-linked TCR variants. The public reads were reprocessed in TCRdb via fastp at Q25 and MiXCR, keeping in-frame beta chains. For every CDR3 protein sequence, its rows merge into one entry that carries the most common genes and DNA. The V and J calls come from TCRdb's annotation, not from the publication. Within this sample are 90,000 to 120,000 distinct CDR3 sequences, with 24% of them counted one time only. Over 9% of the sample belongs to the ten largest clones. The CDR3 sequence holds 16 residues, the cysteine and phenylalanine included. Here the CDR3 DNA is all that survives: 48 bases in frame from base 1. CDR1 and CDR2, looked up from the germline V gene (reference sequence), are SEHNR and FQNEAQ. V has 0 bases trimmed and J has 6 bases trimmed; junction bases matching no gene number 5.

The origin of this receptor is a male donor with ankylosing spondylitis. Here the chain combines TRBV7-9 and TRBJ2-1; the central 10 bases match TRBD2. The source material was synovial fluid, either unsorted or a sorted T cell fraction (not recorded which). The CDR3 protein: CASSLALAGEGNEQFF. In nucleotide form, the sequence is TGTGCCAGCAGCTTAGCCCTAGCGGGAGAAGGCAATGAGCAGTTCTTC.